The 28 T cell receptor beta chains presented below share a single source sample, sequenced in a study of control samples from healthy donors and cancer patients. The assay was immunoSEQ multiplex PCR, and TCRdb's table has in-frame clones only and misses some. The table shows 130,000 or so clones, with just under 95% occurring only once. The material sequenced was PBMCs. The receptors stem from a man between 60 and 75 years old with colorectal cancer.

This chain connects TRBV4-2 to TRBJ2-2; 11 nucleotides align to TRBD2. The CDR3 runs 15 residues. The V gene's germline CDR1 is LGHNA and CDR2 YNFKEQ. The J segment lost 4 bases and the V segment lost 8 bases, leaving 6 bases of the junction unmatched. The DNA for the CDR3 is TGTGCCAGCGGATCCGGGACTAGCGGCACCGGGGAGCTGTTTTTT. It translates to CASGSGTSGTGELFF.

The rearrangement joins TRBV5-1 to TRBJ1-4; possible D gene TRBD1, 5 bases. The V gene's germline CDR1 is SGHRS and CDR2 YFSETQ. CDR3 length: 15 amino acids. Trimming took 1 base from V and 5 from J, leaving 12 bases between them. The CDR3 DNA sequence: TGCGCCAGCAGCTTGAGGGCCAGGGAGAATGAAAAACTGTTTTTT. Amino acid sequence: CASSLRARENEKLFF.

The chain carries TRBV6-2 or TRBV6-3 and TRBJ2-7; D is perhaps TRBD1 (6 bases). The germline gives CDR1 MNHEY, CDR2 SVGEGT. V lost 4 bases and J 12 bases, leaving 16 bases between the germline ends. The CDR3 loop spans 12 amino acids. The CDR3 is CASSFNREILYF. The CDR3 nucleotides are TGTGCCAGCAGTTTCAACAGGGAAATCTTGTACTTC.

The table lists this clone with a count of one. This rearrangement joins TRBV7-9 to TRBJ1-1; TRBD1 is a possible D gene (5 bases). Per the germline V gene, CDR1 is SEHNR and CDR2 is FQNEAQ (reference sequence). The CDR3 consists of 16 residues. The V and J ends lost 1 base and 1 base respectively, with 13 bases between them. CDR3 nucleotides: TGTGCCAGCAGCTTAGAATGGGGACGTGGGAACACTGAAGCTTTCTTT. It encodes CASSLEWGRGNTEAFF.

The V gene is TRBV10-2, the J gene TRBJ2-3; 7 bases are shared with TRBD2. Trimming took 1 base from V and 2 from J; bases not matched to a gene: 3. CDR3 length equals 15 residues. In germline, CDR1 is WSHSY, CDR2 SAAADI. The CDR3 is CASSEWTRTTDTQYF. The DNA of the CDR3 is TGCGCCAGCAGTGAGTGGACTAGAACCACAGATACGCAGTATTTT.

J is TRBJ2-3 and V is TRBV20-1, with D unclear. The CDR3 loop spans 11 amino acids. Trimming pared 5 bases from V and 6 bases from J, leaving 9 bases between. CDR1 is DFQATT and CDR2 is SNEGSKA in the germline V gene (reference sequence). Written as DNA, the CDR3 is TGCAGTGCTGTATGGGGTGATACGCAGTATTTT. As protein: CSAVWGDTQYF.

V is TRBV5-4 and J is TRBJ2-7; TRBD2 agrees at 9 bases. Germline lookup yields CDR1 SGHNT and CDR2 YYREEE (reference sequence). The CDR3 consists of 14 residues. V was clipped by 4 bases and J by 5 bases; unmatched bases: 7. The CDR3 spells CASSVPGTSNEQYF. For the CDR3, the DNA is TGTGCCAGCAGCGTTCCCGGGACTAGCAACGAGCAGTACTTC.

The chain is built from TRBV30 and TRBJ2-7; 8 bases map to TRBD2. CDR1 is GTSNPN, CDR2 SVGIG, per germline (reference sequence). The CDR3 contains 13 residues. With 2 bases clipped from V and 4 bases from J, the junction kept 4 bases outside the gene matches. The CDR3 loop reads CAWSSGGAYEQYF. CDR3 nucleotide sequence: TGTGCCTGGAGTAGCGGGGGAGCTTACGAGCAGTACTTC.

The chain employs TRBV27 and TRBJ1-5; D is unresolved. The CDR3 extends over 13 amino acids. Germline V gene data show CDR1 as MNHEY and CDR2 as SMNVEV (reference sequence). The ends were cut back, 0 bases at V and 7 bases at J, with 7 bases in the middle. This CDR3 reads CASSLSIIQPQHF. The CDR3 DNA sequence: TGTGCCAGCAGTTTATCGATTATCCAGCCCCAGCATTTT.

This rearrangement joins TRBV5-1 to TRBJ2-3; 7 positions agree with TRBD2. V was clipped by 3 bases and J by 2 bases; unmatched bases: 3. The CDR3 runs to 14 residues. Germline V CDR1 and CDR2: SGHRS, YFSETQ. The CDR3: CASSSGLVTDTQYF. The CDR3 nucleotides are TGCGCCAGCAGCTCAGGACTAGTCACAGATACGCAGTATTTT.

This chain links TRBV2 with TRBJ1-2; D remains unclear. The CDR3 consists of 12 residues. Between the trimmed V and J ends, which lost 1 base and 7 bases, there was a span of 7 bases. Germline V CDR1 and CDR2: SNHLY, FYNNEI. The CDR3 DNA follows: TGTGCCAGCAGTGAAGAACCGGGTGGCTACACCTTC. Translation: CASSEEPGGYTF.

The CDR3 protein is CASSQGWGDYGYTF. The CDR3 region has the DNA TGTGCCAGCAGCCAAGGATGGGGTGACTATGGCTACACCTTC. The chain employs TRBV3-1 (or the pseudogene TRBV3-2) and TRBJ1-2; no firm D call. CDR3 length equals 14 residues. Trimming removed 1 base at V and 3 bases at J, with 9 bases between. Germline-derived CDR1 and CDR2 are LGHDT and YNNKEL (reference sequence).

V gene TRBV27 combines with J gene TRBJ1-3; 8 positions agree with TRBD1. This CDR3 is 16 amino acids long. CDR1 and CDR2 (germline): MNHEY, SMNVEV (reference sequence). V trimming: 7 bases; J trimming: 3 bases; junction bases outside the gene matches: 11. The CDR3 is CASNLHGGQGGNTIYF. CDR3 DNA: TGTGCCAGCAACCTTCATGGCGGACAGGGTGGAAACACCATATATTTT.

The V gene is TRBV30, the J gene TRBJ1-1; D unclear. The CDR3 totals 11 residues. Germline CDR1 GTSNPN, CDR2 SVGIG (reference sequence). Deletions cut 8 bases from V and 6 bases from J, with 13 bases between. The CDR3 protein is CARELGAEAFF. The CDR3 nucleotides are TGTGCCCGGGAGTTAGGCGCTGAAGCTTTCTTT. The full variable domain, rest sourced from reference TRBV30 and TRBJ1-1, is SQTIHQWPATLVQPVGSPLSLECTVEGTSNPNLYWYRQAAGRGLQLLFYSVGIGQISSEVPQNLSASRPQDRQFILSSKKLLLSDSGFYLCARELGAEAFFGQGTRLTVV.

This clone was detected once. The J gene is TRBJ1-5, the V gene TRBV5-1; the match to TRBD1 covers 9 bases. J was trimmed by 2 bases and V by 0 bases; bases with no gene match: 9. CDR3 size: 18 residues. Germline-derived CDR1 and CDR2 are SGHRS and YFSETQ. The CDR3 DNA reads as TGCGCCAGCAGCTTGGGGACCCTCACAGGGGGCGGCAATCAGCCCCAGCATTTT. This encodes CASSLGTLTGGGNQPQHF.

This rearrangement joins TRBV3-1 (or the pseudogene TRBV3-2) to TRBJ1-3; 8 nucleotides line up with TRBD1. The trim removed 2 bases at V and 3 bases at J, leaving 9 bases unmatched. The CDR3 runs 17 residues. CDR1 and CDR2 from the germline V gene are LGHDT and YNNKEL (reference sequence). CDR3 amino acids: CASSQLPTDRGGNTIYF. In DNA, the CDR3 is TGTGCCAGCAGCCAACTTCCCACCGACAGGGGTGGAAACACCATATATTTT.

The CDR3 sequence is CSARPVETQYF. CDR3 bases: TGCAGTGCTAGACCTGTGGAGACCCAGTACTTC. This rearrangement joins TRBV20-1 to TRBJ2-5; D is ambiguous. This CDR3 spans 11 amino acids. Germline values: CDR1 DFQATT, CDR2 SNEGSKA (reference sequence). Trimming shortened V by 2 bases and J by 5 bases, and 6 bases separated the two germline ends.

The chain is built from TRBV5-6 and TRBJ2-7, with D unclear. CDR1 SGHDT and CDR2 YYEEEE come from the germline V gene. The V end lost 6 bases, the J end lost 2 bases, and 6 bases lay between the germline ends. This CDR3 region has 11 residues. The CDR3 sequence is CASKGTYEQYF. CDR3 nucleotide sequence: TGTGCCAGCAAAGGGACCTACGAGCAGTACTTC.

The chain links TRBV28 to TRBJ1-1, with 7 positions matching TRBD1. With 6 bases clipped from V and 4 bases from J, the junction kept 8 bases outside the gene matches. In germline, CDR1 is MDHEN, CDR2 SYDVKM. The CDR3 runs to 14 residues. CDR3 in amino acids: CASSQISGGTEAFF. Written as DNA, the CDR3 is TGTGCCAGCAGCCAAATCTCAGGGGGCACTGAAGCTTTCTTT.

Here the CDR3 reads CASSQDVSNQPQHF. CDR3 in DNA: TGCGCCAGCAGCCAAGATGTCAGCAATCAGCCCCAGCATTTT. This rearrangement joins TRBV4-1 to TRBJ1-5; D is undetermined. The CDR3 runs to 14 residues. Germline V gene data show CDR1 as MGHRA and CDR2 as YSYEKL. V lost 0 bases, J lost 1 base, and 4 bases lay in between.

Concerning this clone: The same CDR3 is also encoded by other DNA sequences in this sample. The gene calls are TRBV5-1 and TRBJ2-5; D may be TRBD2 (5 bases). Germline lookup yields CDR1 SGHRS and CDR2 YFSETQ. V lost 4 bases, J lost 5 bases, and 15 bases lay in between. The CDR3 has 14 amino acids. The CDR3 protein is CASSPGSTGETQYF. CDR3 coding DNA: TGCGCCAGCAGCCCGGGCTCTACGGGGGAGACCCAGTACTTC.

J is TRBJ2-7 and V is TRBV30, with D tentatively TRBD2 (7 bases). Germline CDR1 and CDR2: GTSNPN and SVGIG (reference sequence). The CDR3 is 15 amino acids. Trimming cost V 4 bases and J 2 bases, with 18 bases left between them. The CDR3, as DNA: TGTGCCTGGACCCCGCCCGGGGGGCAAACCTACGAGCAGTACTTC. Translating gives CAWTPPGGQTYEQYF. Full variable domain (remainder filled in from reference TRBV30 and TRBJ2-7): SQTIHQWPATLVQPVGSPLSLECTVEGTSNPNLYWYRQAAGRGLQLLFYSVGIGQISSEVPQNLSASRPQDRQFILSSKKLLLSDSGFYLCAWTPPGGQTYEQYFGPGTRLTVT.

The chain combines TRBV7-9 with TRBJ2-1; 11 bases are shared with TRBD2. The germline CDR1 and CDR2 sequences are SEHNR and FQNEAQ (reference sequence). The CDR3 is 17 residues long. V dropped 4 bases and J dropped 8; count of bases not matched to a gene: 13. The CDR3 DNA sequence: TGTGCCAGCAGCTCTAGCGGGGGGTCCTTGATGCCCGATGAGCAGTTCTTC. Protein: CASSSSGGSLMPDEQFF.

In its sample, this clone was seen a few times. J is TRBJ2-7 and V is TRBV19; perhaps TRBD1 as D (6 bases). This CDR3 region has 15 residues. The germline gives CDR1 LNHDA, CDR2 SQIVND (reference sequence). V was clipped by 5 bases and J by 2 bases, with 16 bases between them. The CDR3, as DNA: TGTGCCAGTAGTGTTCAGGGTACAGGGACCTACGAGCAGTACTTC. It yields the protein CASSVQGTGTYEQYF.

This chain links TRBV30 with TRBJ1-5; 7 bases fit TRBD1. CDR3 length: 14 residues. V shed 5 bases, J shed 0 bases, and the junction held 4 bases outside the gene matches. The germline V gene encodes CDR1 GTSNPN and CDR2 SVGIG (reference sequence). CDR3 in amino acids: CAWDREYSNQPQHF. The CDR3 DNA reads TGTGCCTGGGACAGGGAATATAGCAATCAGCCCCAGCATTTT.

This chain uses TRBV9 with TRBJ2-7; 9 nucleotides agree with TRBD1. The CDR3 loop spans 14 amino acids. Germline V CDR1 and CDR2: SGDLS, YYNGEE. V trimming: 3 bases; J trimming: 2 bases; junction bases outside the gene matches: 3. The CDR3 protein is CASSARTGAYEQYF. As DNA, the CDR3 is TGTGCCAGCAGCGCCCGGACAGGGGCCTACGAGCAGTACTTC.

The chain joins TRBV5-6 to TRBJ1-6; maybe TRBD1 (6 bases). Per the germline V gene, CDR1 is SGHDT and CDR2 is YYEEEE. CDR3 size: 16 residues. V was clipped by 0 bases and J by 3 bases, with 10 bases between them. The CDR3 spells CASSLAGENYNSPLHF. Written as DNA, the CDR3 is TGTGCCAGCAGCTTGGCAGGGGAAAACTATAATTCACCCCTCCACTTT.

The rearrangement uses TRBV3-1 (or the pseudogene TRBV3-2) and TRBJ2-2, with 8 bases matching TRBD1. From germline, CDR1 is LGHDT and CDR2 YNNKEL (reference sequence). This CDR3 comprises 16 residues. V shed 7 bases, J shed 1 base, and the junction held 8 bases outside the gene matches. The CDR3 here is CASTSGGGGNTGELFF. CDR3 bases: TGTGCCAGCACCTCAGGGGGCGGCGGGAACACCGGGGAGCTGTTTTTT.